These 29 T cell receptor beta chains share one sample of origin, sequenced in a study of shared T cell receptors in the human thymus (dated by TCRdb to the early 2020s). The method was the immunoSEQ multiplex PCR assay. In its TCRdb copy, this immuneACCESS table keeps in-frame sequences only and misses some clones. Where compared with another copy, unresolved V genes explain less than half of these, and the others have no known cause. For this sample there are 700,000 or so clones; roughly 88% appear just once. The ten largest clones take up about 0.0098% of the sample. Separately, the same data were catalogued under a study of human thymus T cells.

Specimen: thymocytes. The receptors were gathered from a girl in the first two years of life with a congenital heart defect. Donor details come from another sample of the same person, matched by shared clones.

The rearrangement joins TRBV29-1 to TRBJ2-5; 8 bases match TRBD2. J lost 5 bases, V lost 2 bases, and 4 bases had no gene match. Germline CDR1 reads SQVTM; CDR2 reads ANQGSEA. This CDR3 is 13 amino acids long. CDR3 sequence reads: CSVEQGGGETQYF. The DNA of the CDR3 is TGCAGCGTTGAACAGGGCGGGGGGGAGACCCAGTACTTC.

Details on this clone: The same CDR3 arises from other DNA sequences in this sample as well. The chain recombines TRBV4-2 with TRBJ1-3, with 7 bases matching TRBD1. Germline V gene sequence: CDR1 LGHNA, CDR2 YNFKEQ. The CDR3 has 15 amino acids. J lost 3 bases, V lost 0 bases, and 2 bases had no gene match. The CDR3 sequence: CASSQDRGSGNTIYF. CDR3 DNA sequence: TGTGCCAGCAGCCAAGACAGGGGGAGTGGAAACACCATATATTTT.

J is TRBJ2-2 and V is TRBV9, with 13 bases that match TRBD2. Germline lookup yields CDR1 SGDLS and CDR2 YYNGEE. The trim removed 3 bases at V and 5 bases at J, leaving 4 bases unmatched. The CDR3 consists of 16 residues. The CDR3 bases are TGTGCCAGCAGCGGGGGACTAGCGGGGATAACCGGGGAGCTGTTTTTT. As protein: CASSGGLAGITGELFF.

This chain uses TRBV6-1 with TRBJ2-2; weak D call: TRBD1 (5 bases). The CDR3 runs to 14 residues. Trimming shortened V by 6 bases and J by 0 bases, and 8 bases separated the two germline ends. The V gene's germline CDR1 is MNHNS and CDR2 SASEGT. The CDR3 DNA follows: TGTGCCAGCAGCTGGACACCGAACACCGGGGAGCTGTTTTTT. It is translated as CASSWTPNTGELFF.

V gene TRBV15 combines with J gene TRBJ2-7, with a weak D call TRBD1 (6 bases). This CDR3 region has 16 residues. Germline CDR1 and CDR2: LNHNV and YYDKDF (reference sequence). The V end lost 0 bases, the J end lost 4 bases, and 16 bases lay between the germline ends. For the CDR3, the DNA is TGTGCCACCAGCAGAGAGACAGGAGAGCGCTTGTACGAGCAGTACTTC. Translation gives CATSRETGERLYEQYF. Supplemented by reference TRBV15 and TRBJ2-7, the full variable domain reads DAMVIQNPRYQVTQFGKPVTLSCSQTLNHNVMYWYQQKSSQAPKLLFHYYDKDFNNEADTPDNFQSRRPNTSFCFLDIRSPGLGDTAMYLCATSRETGERLYEQYFGPGTRLTVT.

This clone was observed a handful of times. The chain combines TRBV30 with TRBJ1-1, with a possible D match to TRBD1 (5 bases). Germline CDR1 is GTSNPN and CDR2 is SVGIG (reference sequence). The CDR3 consists of 15 residues. V lost 2 bases to trimming and J lost 2 bases, with 15 bases between them. The CDR3 here is CAWSPHGGANTEAFF. The CDR3 coding sequence is TGTGCCTGGAGTCCTCATGGCGGGGCTAACACTGAAGCTTTCTTT. Drawing the rest from reference TRBV30 and TRBJ1-1, the complete variable domain is SQTIHQWPATLVQPVGSPLSLECTVEGTSNPNLYWYRQAAGRGLQLLFYSVGIGQISSEVPQNLSASRPQDRQFILSSKKLLLSDSGFYLCAWSPHGGANTEAFFGQGTRLTVV.

This clone was found once. The CDR3 region is CASGLPRLGRNYEQYF. In DNA form, the CDR3 reads TGTGCTAGTGGTTTGCCCCGACTAGGAAGAAACTACGAGCAGTACTTC. The rearrangement links TRBV12-5 to TRBJ2-7; a weak D match, TRBD2 (6 bases). Germline V gene data show CDR1 as LGHNT and CDR2 as FRNRAP. CDR3 size: 16 residues. Deletions cut 2 bases from V and 3 bases from J, with 17 bases between. Drawing the rest from reference TRBV12-5 and TRBJ2-7, the complete variable domain is DARVTQTPRHKVTEMGQEVTMRCQPILGHNTVFWYRQTMMQGLELLAYFRNRAPLDDSGMPKDRFSAEMPDATLATLKIQPSEPRDSAVYFCASGLPRLGRNYEQYFGPGTRLTVT.

This chain joins TRBV4-3 and TRBJ2-1; a possible D gene is TRBD1 (5 bases). The germline V and J ends were trimmed by 1 base and 4 bases, with 11 bases remaining between them. The CDR3 is made up of 15 amino acids. Per germline, CDR1 LGHNA and CDR2 YSLEER. CDR3 bases: TGCGCCAGCAGCCAAGTGGGGCCATCATACAATGAGCAGTTCTTC. Translation gives CASSQVGPSYNEQFF.

The chain carries TRBV10-3 and TRBJ2-1; weak D call: TRBD1 (6 bases). The CDR3 length is 13 residues. Germline CDR1 is ENHRY and CDR2 is SYGVKD. The V end was cut by 8 bases, the J end by 8 bases, with 16 bases between. CDR3 bases: TGTGCCATCTGCGGCTGCGAGGGGGATGAGCAGTTCTTC. Translating gives CAICGCEGDEQFF.

This clone was counted a single time. This chain uses TRBV11-2 with TRBJ2-1; 8 bases are a match to TRBD1. V trimming: 5 bases; J trimming: 2 bases; junction bases outside the gene matches: 11. Per the germline V gene, CDR1 is SGHAT and CDR2 is FQNNGV. This CDR3 spans 17 amino acids. CDR3 nucleotide sequence: TGTGCCAGCAGCCTACTCTTGACAGGGGTAACCTACAATGAGCAGTTCTTC. Residues: CASSLLLTGVTYNEQFF. The full variable domain, completed using reference TRBV11-2 and TRBJ2-1, is EAGVAQSPRYKIIEKRQSVAFWCNPISGHATLYWYQQILGQGPKLLIQFQNNGVVDDSQLPKDRFSAERLKGVDSTLKIQPAKLEDSAVYLCASSLLLTGVTYNEQFFGPGTRLTVL.

This clone was seen only a few times. This chain joins TRBV5-6 and TRBJ2-5, with 10 bases that match TRBD1. V was clipped by 4 bases and J by 5 bases; unmatched bases: 11. Germline values: CDR1 SGHDT, CDR2 YYEEEE. The CDR3 extends over 16 amino acids. The CDR3 sequence: CASSRYRDRGWETQYF. In DNA form, the CDR3 reads TGTGCCAGCAGCAGATACCGGGACAGGGGCTGGGAGACCCAGTACTTC.

The chain joins TRBV19 to TRBJ2-2, with TRBD1 matching 7 bases. This CDR3 has 17 amino acids. In germline, CDR1 is LNHDA, CDR2 SQIVND (reference sequence). V shed 0 bases and J 7 bases; nucleotides not matched to a gene: 11. CDR3 nucleotides: TGTGCCAGTAGTATAGATCGACAGGGTGAAGGTGGCGGGGAGCTGTTTTTT. As protein: CASSIDRQGEGGGELFF. Drawing the rest from reference TRBV19 and TRBJ2-2, the complete variable domain is DGGITQSPKYLFRKEGQNVTLSCEQNLNHDAMYWYRQDPGQGLRLIYYSQIVNDFQKGDIAEGYSVSREKKESFPLTVTSAQKNPTAFYLCASSIDRQGEGGGELFFGEGSRLTVL.

The CDR3, as DNA: TGCGCCAGCAGCCAAGATGAGCCCACCAATCAGCCCCAGCATTTT. This encodes CASSQDEPTNQPQHF. This chain joins TRBV4-1 and TRBJ1-5; D is undetermined. The CDR3 sequence is 15 residues long. The V end was cut by 0 bases, the J end by 3 bases, with 9 bases between. Germline assignment: CDR1 MGHRA and CDR2 YSYEKL.

The chain recombines TRBV7-3 with TRBJ1-1; tentatively, D is TRBD1 (6 bases). Looked up from germline, CDR1 is SGHTA and CDR2 is FQGTGA. Trimming removed 4 bases at V and 1 base at J, with 10 bases between. The CDR3 has 14 residues. CDR3 nucleotides: TGTGCCAGCAGCTCGACAGGACCGAACACTGAAGCTTTCTTT. The encoded protein is CASSSTGPNTEAFF.

V gene TRBV7-6 combines with J gene TRBJ1-3; D call uncertain. Germline CDR1 reads SGHVS; CDR2 reads FNYEAQ. Trimming removed 2 bases from V and 0 bases from J, with 8 bases in between. CDR3 length: 15 residues. Here the CDR3 reads CASSLHRSSGNTIYF. The CDR3 DNA follows: TGTGCCAGCAGCTTACATCGTAGCTCTGGAAACACCATATATTTT. The complete variable domain, with remaining parts taken from reference TRBV7-6 and TRBJ1-3, reads GAGVSQSPRYKVTKRGQDVALRCDPISGHVSLYWYRQALGQGPEFLTYFNYEAQQDKSGLPNDRFSAERPEGSISTLTIQRTEQRDSAMYRCASSLHRSSGNTIYFGEGSWLTVV.

The chain carries TRBV9 and TRBJ2-1; a weak D match, TRBD2 (7 bases). This CDR3 is built from 16 residues. V gave up 3 bases and J gave up 8 bases, with 21 bases separating them. The V gene's germline CDR1 is SGDLS and CDR2 YYNGEE. The CDR3 nucleotides read TGTGCCAGCAGCGCCCCCCCGGGGGGCCGTTATCATGAGCAGTTCTTC. Amino acids: CASSAPPGGRYHEQFF. Full variable domain (remainder filled in from reference TRBV9 and TRBJ2-1): DSGVTQTPKHLITATGQRVTLRCSPRSGDLSVYWYQQSLDQGLQFLIQYYNGEERAKGNILERFSAQQFPDLHSELNLSSLELGDSALYFCASSAPPGGRYHEQFFGPGTRLTVL.

This chain joins TRBV11-2 and TRBJ2-3; 9 bases are shared with TRBD2. This CDR3 is built from 17 residues. Germline V gives CDR1 SGHAT, CDR2 FQNNGV. The V gene end was trimmed by 1 base and the J gene end by 2 bases; junction bases not matched to a gene: 7. CDR3: CASSLVTSGLNTDTQYF. The DNA of the CDR3 is TGTGCCAGCAGCTTAGTAACTAGCGGGCTAAACACAGATACGCAGTATTTT.

This rearrangement joins TRBV27 to TRBJ1-4; possible D gene TRBD1, 6 bases. The CDR3 is 16 residues long. With 6 bases removed from V and 0 bases from J, the gap between germline ends came to 14 bases. The germline V gene encodes CDR1 MNHEY and CDR2 SMNVEV (reference sequence). The CDR3 coding sequence is TGTGCCAGCAGCCCAACGGACAGTGCAACTAATGAAAAACTGTTTTTT. Translating it yields CASSPTDSATNEKLFF.

The V and J genes are TRBV5-1 and TRBJ1-6, with D uncertain. Per germline, CDR1 SGHRS and CDR2 YFSETQ. This CDR3 comprises 12 residues. V lost 4 bases and J 9 bases, leaving 8 bases between the germline ends. The CDR3 DNA sequence: TGCGCCAGCAGCCCCCGGGGTTCACCCCTCCACTTT. Its protein is CASSPRGSPLHF.

This sequence joins TRBV7-2 and TRBJ1-1, with D maybe TRBD1 (5 bases). Deletions cut 5 bases from V and 8 bases from J, with 18 bases between. Per the germline V gene, CDR1 is SGHTA and CDR2 is FQGNSA. The CDR3 runs to 14 residues. This CDR3 is CASSQWGEAGEAFF. The CDR3 DNA follows: TGTGCCAGCAGCCAGTGGGGGGAGGCTGGGGAAGCTTTCTTT.

This chain uses TRBV11-2 with TRBJ2-5; TRBD1 matches 11 bases. The CDR3 sequence is 18 residues long. Trimming removed 3 bases from V and 5 bases from J; junction bases left unmatched: 14. Germline V gene sequence: CDR1 SGHAT, CDR2 FQNNGV. The CDR3 coding sequence is TGTGCCAGCAGCTTCCGGACAGGGGGCGGTGGCTTGGGGGAGACCCAGTACTTC. Protein product: CASSFRTGGGGLGETQYF.

This chain uses TRBV19 with TRBJ1-2, with D perhaps matching TRBD1 (5 bases). CDR1 and CDR2 (germline): LNHDA, SQIVND (reference sequence). V dropped 8 bases and J dropped 1 base, with 17 bases sitting between them. The CDR3 extends over 15 amino acids. The CDR3 coding sequence is TGTGCCAGTTGCTCCTCCACAGGAGTTAACTATGGCTACACCTTC. Protein product: CASCSSTGVNYGYTF. Using reference TRBV19 and TRBJ1-2 for the parts outside the CDR3, the full variable domain is DGGITQSPKYLFRKEGQNVTLSCEQNLNHDAMYWYRQDPGQGLRLIYYSQIVNDFQKGDIAEGYSVSREKKESFPLTVTSAQKNPTAFYLCASCSSTGVNYGYTFGSGTRLTVV.

This clone was counted only a few times. The chain couples TRBV29-1 to TRBJ1-1; tentative D call: TRBD1 (6 bases). V was trimmed by 0 bases and J by 1 base, leaving 15 bases between them. Germline V gives CDR1 SQVTM, CDR2 ANQGSEA. This CDR3 contains 16 residues. The CDR3 DNA is TGCAGCGTTGAAGATGAGATGGACAGTAAGAACACTGAAGCTTTCTTT. Residues: CSVEDEMDSKNTEAFF.

The chain combines TRBV2 with TRBJ1-4; D perhaps matches TRBD1 (5 bases). The CDR3 has 17 amino acids. The V gene's germline CDR1 is SNHLY and CDR2 FYNNEI. Trimming stripped 3 bases from V and 1 base from J, with 15 bases between. CDR3 protein: CASSEGQGWETNEKLFF. The CDR3, as DNA: TGTGCCAGCAGTGAGGGGCAGGGATGGGAAACTAATGAAAAACTGTTTTTT. Using reference TRBV2 and TRBJ1-4 for the parts outside the CDR3, the full variable domain is EPEVTQTPSHQVTQMGQEVILRCVPISNHLYFYWYRQILGQKVEFLVSFYNNEISEKSEIFDDQFSVERPDGSNFTLKIRSTKLEDSAMYFCASSEGQGWETNEKLFFGSGTQLSVL.

In its sample, this clone was seen a few times. This rearrangement joins TRBV28 to TRBJ1-1, with D tentatively TRBD1 (6 bases). This CDR3 is built from 14 residues. V dropped 8 bases and J dropped 0 bases, with 13 bases sitting between them. CDR1 and CDR2 (germline): MDHEN, SYDVKM. CDR3 in DNA: TGTGCCAGCGTGGGGGCTGTCTTGAACACTGAAGCTTTCTTT. Its protein is CASVGAVLNTEAFF.

The chain links TRBV7-7 to TRBJ1-1, with D possibly being TRBD1 (5 bases). CDR1 and CDR2 (germline): SSHAT, FNYEAQ (reference sequence). The CDR3 has 12 amino acids. CDR3 in amino acids: CATGLLNTEAFF. The CDR3, as DNA: TGTGCTACGGGACTTCTGAACACTGAAGCTTTCTTT.

The chain carries TRBV5-8 and TRBJ1-1, with a possible D match to TRBD1 (6 bases). Trimming stripped 4 bases from V and 5 bases from J, with 12 bases between. The germline V gene has CDR1 SGHTS and CDR2 YDEGEE. The CDR3 length is 13 residues. The CDR3 region is CASSIRGGTEAFF. The DNA for the CDR3 is TGTGCCAGCAGCATCAGGGGAGGGACTGAAGCTTTCTTT.

V and J are TRBV6-5 and TRBJ1-5, with D perhaps matching TRBD1 (5 bases). CDR3 length: 15 residues. V shed 0 bases and J shed 6 bases, with 12 bases lying between them. Germline CDR1 is MNHEY and CDR2 is SVGAGI. The CDR3 region has the DNA TGTGCCAGCAGTTACTCGAGCAGGGTGGGTCAGCCCCAGCATTTT. The encoded protein is CASSYSSRVGQPQHF.

In its sample, this clone was seen once. This chain uses TRBV5-4 with TRBJ1-5; 8 bases align to TRBD1. The ends lost 2 bases at V and 6 bases at J; junction bases unmatched: 13. This CDR3 spans 17 amino acids. Germline-derived CDR1 and CDR2 are SGHNT and YYREEE (reference sequence). Written as DNA, the CDR3 is TGTGCCAGCAGCTTCACCAGGGGGCGCGAAATGGGTCAGCCCCAGCATTTT. As protein: CASSFTRGREMGQPQHF.